This T cell receptor (beta chain) stems from a study of T cells in Graves' hyperthyroidism and ophthalmopathy. About this clonotype itself: Since the CDR3 does not end with the conserved phenylalanine or tryptophan, this likely comes from a read error. The DNA is left out, because the CDR3 cannot be placed on it with certainty; the CDR3 is given as TCRdb lists it.

Exclusion criteria comprised uncontrolled infection, other autoimmune disease, pregnancy or lactation. With termini counted, the CDR3 has 11 amino acids. Looked up from germline, CDR1 is SGHVS and CDR2 is FNYEAQ. RNA transcripts were the template for amplifying TCR beta CDR3 regions. First-round RT-PCR with HTBI primers amplified the TCR CDR3 region. TCRdb re-analysed the multiplex PCR reads in MiXCR, keeping a single row per CDR3 protein. The sample lists 540,000 or so distinct CDR3 sequences, around 42% seen once, with around 20% in the top ten. The chain is built from TRBV7-6 and TRBJ1-5; the table's D call, TRBD1, was not checked against the DNA. This receptor was identified in an adult woman with Graves' disease, either hyperthyroidism or ophthalmopathy (not recorded which). Material for sequencing was peripheral blood or thyroid tissue (not recorded which). CDR3 in amino acids: CASSLGPGRQV.